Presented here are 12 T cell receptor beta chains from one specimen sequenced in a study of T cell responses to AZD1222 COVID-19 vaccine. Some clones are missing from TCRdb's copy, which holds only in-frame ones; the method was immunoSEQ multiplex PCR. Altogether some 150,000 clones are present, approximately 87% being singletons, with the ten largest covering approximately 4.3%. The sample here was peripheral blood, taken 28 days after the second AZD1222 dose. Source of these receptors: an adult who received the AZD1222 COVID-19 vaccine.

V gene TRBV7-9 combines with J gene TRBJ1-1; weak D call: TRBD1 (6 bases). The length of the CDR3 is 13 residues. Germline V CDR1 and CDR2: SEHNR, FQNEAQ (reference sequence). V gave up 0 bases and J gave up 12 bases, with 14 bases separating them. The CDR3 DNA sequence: TGTGCCAGCAGCTTAGCCACAGGGAGGTCGACTTTCTTT. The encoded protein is CASSLATGRSTFF.

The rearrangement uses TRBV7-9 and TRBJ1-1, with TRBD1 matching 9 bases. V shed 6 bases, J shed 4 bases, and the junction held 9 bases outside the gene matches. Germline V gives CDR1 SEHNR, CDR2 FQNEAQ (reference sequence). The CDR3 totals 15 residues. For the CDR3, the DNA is TGTGCCAGCAGTCGACTCGGACAGGGGAGCACTGAAGCTTTCTTT. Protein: CASSRLGQGSTEAFF.

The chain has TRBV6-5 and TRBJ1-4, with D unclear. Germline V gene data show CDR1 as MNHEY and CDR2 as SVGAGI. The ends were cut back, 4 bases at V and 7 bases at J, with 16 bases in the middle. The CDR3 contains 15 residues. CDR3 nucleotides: TGTGCCAGCAGTTCTTCTTCCGGGAAGTTTGAAAAACTGTTTTTT. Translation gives CASSSSSGKFEKLFF.

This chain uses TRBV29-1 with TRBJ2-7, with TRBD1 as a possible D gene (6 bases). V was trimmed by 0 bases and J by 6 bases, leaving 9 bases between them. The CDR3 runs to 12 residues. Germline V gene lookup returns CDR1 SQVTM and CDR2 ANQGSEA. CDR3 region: CSVEDEGVEQYF. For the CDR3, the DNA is TGCAGCGTTGAAGATGAGGGGGTCGAGCAGTACTTC.

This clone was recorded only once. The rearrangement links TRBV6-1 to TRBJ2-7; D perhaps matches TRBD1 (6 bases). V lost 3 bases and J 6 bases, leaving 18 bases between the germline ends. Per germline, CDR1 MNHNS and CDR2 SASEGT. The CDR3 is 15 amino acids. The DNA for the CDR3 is TGTGCCAGCAGTGATTCTTCGACAGGCGTATTCGAGCAGTACTTC. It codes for CASSDSSTGVFEQYF.

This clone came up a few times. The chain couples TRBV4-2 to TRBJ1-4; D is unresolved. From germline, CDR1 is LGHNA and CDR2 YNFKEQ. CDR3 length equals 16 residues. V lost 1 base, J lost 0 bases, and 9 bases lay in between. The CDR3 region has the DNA TGTGCCAGCAGCCAAGCCGAATCTGCAACTAATGAAAAACTGTTTTTT. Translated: CASSQAESATNEKLFF.

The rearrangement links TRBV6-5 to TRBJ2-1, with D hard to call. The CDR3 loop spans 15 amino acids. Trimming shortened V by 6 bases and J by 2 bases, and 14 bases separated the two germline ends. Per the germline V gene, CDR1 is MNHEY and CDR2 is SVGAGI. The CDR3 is CASRVTFTTYNEQFF. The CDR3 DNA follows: TGTGCCAGCAGAGTAACTTTTACCACCTACAATGAGCAGTTCTTC.

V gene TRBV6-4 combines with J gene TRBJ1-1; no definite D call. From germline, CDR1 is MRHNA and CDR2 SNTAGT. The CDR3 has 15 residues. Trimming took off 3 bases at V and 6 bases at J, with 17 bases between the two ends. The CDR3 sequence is CASSDETRVSPEAFF. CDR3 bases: TGTGCCAGCAGTGATGAGACCCGAGTGAGTCCTGAAGCTTTCTTT.

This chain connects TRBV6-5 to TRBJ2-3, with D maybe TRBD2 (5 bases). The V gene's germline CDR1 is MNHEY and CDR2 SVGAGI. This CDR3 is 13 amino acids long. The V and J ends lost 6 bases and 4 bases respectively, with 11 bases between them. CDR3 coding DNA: TGTGCCAGCAGCCCGAGGGCCTCAGATACGCAGTATTTT. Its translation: CASSPRASDTQYF.

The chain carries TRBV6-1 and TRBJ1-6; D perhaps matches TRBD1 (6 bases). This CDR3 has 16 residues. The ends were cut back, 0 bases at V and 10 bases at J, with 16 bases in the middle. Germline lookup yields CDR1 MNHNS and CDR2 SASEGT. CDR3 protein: CASSEAHTGSGSPLHF. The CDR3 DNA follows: TGTGCCAGCAGTGAAGCGCATACAGGGTCGGGATCACCCCTCCACTTT.

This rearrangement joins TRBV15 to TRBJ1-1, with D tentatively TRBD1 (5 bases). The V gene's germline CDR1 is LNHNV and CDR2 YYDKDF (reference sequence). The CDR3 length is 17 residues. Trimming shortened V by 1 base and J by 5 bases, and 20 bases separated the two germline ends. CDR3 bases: TGTGCCACCAGCAGAGCCCTTTACAGGTCCCCGGGAACTGAAGCTTTCTTT. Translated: CATSRALYRSPGTEAFF.

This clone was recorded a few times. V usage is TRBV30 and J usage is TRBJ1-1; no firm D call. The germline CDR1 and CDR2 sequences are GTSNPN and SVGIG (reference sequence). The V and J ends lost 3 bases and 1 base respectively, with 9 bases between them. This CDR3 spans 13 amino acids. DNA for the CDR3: TGTGCCTGGAGACGGACGGAGAACACTGAAGCTTTCTTT. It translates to CAWRRTENTEAFF.